This T cell receptor beta chain is drawn from a study of blood T cell repertoires in COVID-19 (TCRdb year 2020). The study in broad terms: Collaborator samples came from the United States, Italy and Spain and covered acute and convalescent phases of COVID-19. The material from the prospective study consisted of cDNA or gDNA derived from T cells, B-cell-depleted T cells, or PBMCs. Subjects who had been exposed to COVID-19, were actively infected with it, or had recovered from it provided the deeply sampled blood TCRbeta repertoires that made up the dataset. The repertoires were released in a freely available public database meant as a resource for research on the immune response to SARS-CoV-2. The samples were drawn from the first 160 participants of the ongoing ImmuneRACE study and from 1,254 subjects provided by 6 global collaborators. Sample metadata almost always included a de-identified subject ID, COVID-19 status, age in years and sex. HLA class I and class II types, where available, came from metadata supplied by the sample provider rather than from assay-based typing.

Worth noting for this clone: It has no known antigen specificity. Nothing much larger sits one base from this clone, and base qualities are not available.

In the prospective study, participants were 18 to 89 years old, resided in about 25 geographic areas of the United States, and were enrolled through a virtual design. To assign participants to cohorts, the prospective study relied on clinical history that participants themselves reported in a screening survey and a study questionnaire. Exposed participants had been in contact, within 2 weeks of entering the study, with a person who had a PCR-confirmed or clinician-diagnosed case of COVID-19. In the prospective study, mobile phlebotomists collected whole blood, serum and a nasopharyngeal or oropharyngeal swab from each participant. Over a roughly two-month period, participants in the prospective study had the option of providing additional blood draws and questionnaires. Blood samples from the prospective study were shipped frozen or at room temperature prior to DNA extraction. The CDR1 and CDR2 encoded by the germline V gene are SNHLY and FYNNEI. Ends trimmed: V by 5 bases, J by 5 bases; bases unmatched to a gene: 1. Counted from cysteine to phenylalanine, this CDR3 has 13 amino acids. The sequence is cut down to CDR3 DNA, 39 bases in frame from base 1.

The immunoSEQ Assay, a bias-controlled multiplex PCR, was used to amplify TCRbeta CDR3 regions from genomic DNA. The authors' analysis ran thus. Within the assay, amplification of reference gene primers was used to estimate how many nucleated cells each sample contained. To quantify the absolute abundance of each unique TCRbeta CDR3 rearrangement, sequence reads were collapsed and filtered. For each sample, productive Simpson clonality was calculated by taking the square root of Simpson's diversity index across productive rearrangements. Held by TCRdb, this immuneACCESS table contains in-frame sequences only and omits some clones. Under half of the omission traces to an unresolved V gene where checked; the cause of the rest is unknown. Clone size and V and J calls were adopted from that table, with D and trimming inferred from the DNA. This sample holds 200,000 to 250,000 clones; roughly 89% were observed only once. The ten largest make up about 14% of the sample.

The paper's findings and limits, for the study overall: The quantity of clinical and demographic metadata differed by source and by participant and was supplied without curation.

The TCR was taken from a man aged 25 to 40 who had been exposed to COVID-19. The rearranged chain carries TRBV2 and TRBJ1-5, and 9 junction bases match TRBD1. Sequenced input: PBMCs or T cells enriched from blood (not recorded which). The CDR3 sequence is CASSRTGDQPQHF. The DNA is as follows: TGTGCCAGCAGTAGGACAGGGGATCAGCCCCAGCATTTT. With the portions outside the CDR3 filled from the reference TRBV2 and TRBJ1-5 genes, the complete variable region becomes EPEVTQTPSHQVTQMGQEVILRCVPISNHLYFYWYRQILGQKVEFLVSFYNNEISEKSEIFDDQFSVERPDGSNFTLKIRSTKLEDSAMYFCASSRTGDQPQHFGDGTRLSIL.